A single sample gave rise to the 26 T cell receptor beta chains below, sequenced in a study of Graves' ophthalmopathy and Graves' hyperthyroidism (dated by TCRdb to 2017 to 2018). Instrument on record: Illumina HiSeq 2000. For repertoire sequencing, TCR beta CDR3 regions were amplified from RNA transcripts. HTBI primers and the Qiagen OneStep RT-PCR kit were used in a first-round RT-PCR, which was followed by a second-round multiplex PCR, size selection and purification. TCRdb trimmed public reads at Q25 via fastp, called clones via MiXCR and kept in-frame beta chains. Each entry is one CDR3 protein sequence, shown with its most common DNA and genes. The sample profile shows about 1.2 million distinct CDR3 sequences; about 36% of them were found once. The top ten hold around 10% of the sample. What was sequenced was peripheral blood or thyroid tissue (not recorded which). The receptors shown here come from an adult man with Graves' hyperthyroidism.

This clonotype was counted many times. The V and J genes are TRBV10-3 and TRBJ2-7; 10 nucleotides match TRBD1. The length of the CDR3 is 14 residues. Germline V gene lookup returns CDR1 ENHRY and CDR2 SYGVKD. The CDR3 DNA reads TGTGCGAGTACCGGGACAGGGGAAACCCACGAGCAGTACTTC. Translated: CASTGTGETHEQYF.

This clonotype was detected many times. This rearrangement joins TRBV2 to TRBJ1-5; tentative D call: TRBD1 (5 bases). V gave up 2 bases and J gave up 6 bases, with 11 bases separating them. Germline values: CDR1 SNHLY, CDR2 FYNNEI. The CDR3 covers 14 residues. The CDR3 reads CASSEFSGLQPQHF. CDR3 sequence (DNA): TGTGCCAGCAGTGAATTCTCAGGGCTTCAGCCCCAGCATTTT.

The chain joins TRBV10-3 to TRBJ2-2; no reliable D call. The CDR3 has 13 residues. V lost 6 bases and J 3 bases, leaving 8 bases between the germline ends. Germline CDR1 is ENHRY and CDR2 is SYGVKD. The CDR3 protein is CAIRGSYTGELFF. CDR3 DNA: TGTGCCATCAGGGGCAGCTACACCGGGGAGCTGTTTTTT.

This clonotype was counted once. The chain carries TRBV7-2 and TRBJ1-5; TRBD1 matches 8 bases. Losses at the gene ends were 5 bases for V and 6 bases for J; bases not matched to a gene: 9. CDR3 length equals 15 residues. In germline, CDR1 is SGHTA, CDR2 FQGNSA. The CDR3 DNA reads TGTGCCAGCAGCCTACAGGCAGGGGGCGTTCAGCCCCAGCATTTT. Amino acids: CASSLQAGGVQPQHF.

To note about this clonotype: This could be a read error, since a much larger clone is one nucleotide away. The CDR3 sequence is CASSSKGARNTEAFF. DNA of the CDR3: TGTGCCAGCAGCTCTAAAGGGGCACGGAACACTGAAGCTTTCTTT. The chain employs TRBV7-9 and TRBJ1-1; weak D call: TRBD1 (5 bases). Trimming took off 4 bases at V and 1 base at J, with 13 bases between the two ends. The CDR3 loop spans 15 amino acids. CDR1 SEHNR and CDR2 FQNEAQ come from the germline V gene (reference sequence).

This clonotype occurred many times. The chain carries TRBV20-1 and TRBJ2-7; D is possibly TRBD1 (5 bases). The V gene lost 2 bases and the J gene lost 1 base, with 9 bases spanning the gap. CDR1 DFQATT and CDR2 SNEGSKA come from the germline V gene (reference sequence). The CDR3 covers 13 residues. This chain's CDR3 is CSARQGSSYEQYF. The CDR3 DNA reads as TGCAGTGCTAGACAGGGAAGTTCCTACGAGCAGTACTTC.

In this sample, this clonotype turned up many times. This chain connects TRBV2 to TRBJ2-2, with 7 bases that match TRBD1. With V trimmed by 6 bases and J by 4 bases, 8 bases remained unmatched. CDR1 and CDR2 from the germline V gene are SNHLY and FYNNEI. The CDR3 loop spans 15 amino acids. The CDR3 sequence is CASRADRVSTGELFF. CDR3 nucleotides: TGTGCCAGCAGAGCTGACAGGGTGAGCACCGGGGAGCTGTTTTTT.

As regards this clonotype: A clone one base away is much larger, so this may be a read error. The chain combines TRBV20-1 with TRBJ2-5, with unresolved D. This CDR3 comprises 12 residues. Germline CDR1 is DFQATT and CDR2 is SNEGSKA (reference sequence). The CDR3 reads CSLIGVQETQYF. The CDR3 nucleotides are TGCAGCTTAATTGGGGTCCAAGAGACCCAGTACTTC.

This clonotype was detected ten times or more. The chain carries TRBV7-2 and TRBJ1-2; D gene unclear. The CDR3 consists of 13 residues. The V and J ends lost 2 bases and 3 bases respectively, with 7 bases between them. Germline V gene data show CDR1 as SGHTA and CDR2 as FQGNSA. In DNA form, the CDR3 reads TGTGCCAGCAGCTTAAGTATGGACTATGGCTACACCTTC. This translates into CASSLSMDYGYTF.

The chain employs TRBV12-3 or TRBV12-4 and TRBJ1-4; no definite D call. V shed 0 bases and J shed 0 bases, with 8 bases lying between them. The CDR3 is 16 residues long. The CDR3 bases are TGTGCCAGCAGTTTAGCGCGGGGATCAACTAATGAAAAACTGTTTTTT. This translates into CASSLARGSTNEKLFF.

For the CDR3, the DNA is TGCAGTGCCACGGGACTAGCGGGTAACTCCTACGAGCAGTACTTC. Its translation: CSATGLAGNSYEQYF. The genes are TRBV20-1 and TRBJ2-7; TRBD2 matches at 12 bases. CDR1 and CDR2 from the germline V gene are DFQATT and SNEGSKA (reference sequence). The J segment lost 0 bases and the V segment lost 6 bases, leaving 6 bases of the junction unmatched. The CDR3 extends over 15 amino acids.

The chain uses TRBV18 and TRBJ2-7; 9 bases are shared with TRBD1. The trim removed 1 base at V and 5 bases at J, leaving 6 bases unmatched. The germline gives CDR1 KGHSH, CDR2 LQKENI. The CDR3 sequence is 15 residues long. Written as DNA, the CDR3 is TGTGCCAGCTCACCACGGGGGACAGGGCTCGACGAGCAGTACTTC. Its protein product is CASSPRGTGLDEQYF.

This rearrangement joins TRBV29-1 to TRBJ1-1, with D possibly being TRBD1 (5 bases). V was shortened by 4 bases and J by 10 bases, with 22 bases between the two germline ends. Germline CDR1 and CDR2: SQVTM and ANQGSEA. The CDR3 totals 14 residues. The CDR3 nucleotides read TGCAGCGTTGTGGGGCAGGGAGAAGAGGGTGGAGCTTTCTTT. Its translation is CSVVGQGEEGGAFF.

The chain combines TRBV6-5 with TRBJ2-7, with 9 nucleotides matching TRBD1. V lost 6 bases, J lost 3 bases, and 9 bases stayed unmatched. The CDR3 covers 15 residues. CDR1 and CDR2 (germline): MNHEY, SVGAGI. The CDR3 DNA follows: TGTGCCAGCAGCAAAAATAGGGGACAGGGCTACGAGCAGTACTTC. Translation: CASSKNRGQGYEQYF.

As for this clonotype: The junction departs from germline at one end; a sequencing error may be responsible. The rearrangement links TRBV10-2 to TRBJ1-5, with D unclear. The length of the CDR3 is 16 residues. Germline V gives CDR1 WSHSY, CDR2 SAAADI. The CDR3 reads CASSYHTRFSNQPQHF. CDR3 DNA: TGTGCCAGCAGTTATCACACACGATTTAGCAATCAGCCCCAGCATTTT.

At least ten counts were recorded for this clonotype. The chain employs TRBV7-2 and TRBJ1-2; perhaps TRBD1 as D (6 bases). The CDR3 is made up of 15 amino acids. V lost 5 bases and J lost 0, with 13 bases in between. Per germline, CDR1 SGHTA and CDR2 FQGNSA. The CDR3 DNA sequence: TGTGCCAGCAGCACTAGGACAGCTACTAACTATGGCTACACCTTC. Translating it yields CASSTRTATNYGYTF.

The table lists this clonotype with many counts. The gene calls are TRBV2 and TRBJ1-2; D possibly corresponds to TRBD1 (6 bases). In germline, CDR1 is SNHLY, CDR2 FYNNEI. V was shortened by 4 bases and J by 5 bases, with 8 bases between the two germline ends. The CDR3 loop spans 12 amino acids. CDR3 nucleotide sequence: TGTGCCAGCAGTGTGCAGGGGTATGGCTACACCTTC. It codes for CASSVQGYGYTF.

This clonotype was seen just once. The V call is TRBV11-2, the J call TRBJ1-6; D gene unclear. The CDR3 consists of 16 residues. With 6 bases removed from V and 2 bases from J, the gap between germline ends came to 14 bases. CDR1 SGHAT and CDR2 FQNNGV come from the germline V gene. The CDR3 protein is CASRAGGGTYNSPLHF. The CDR3 DNA sequence: TGTGCCAGCAGGGCCGGAGGTGGGACCTATAATTCACCCCTCCACTTT.

This clonotype was found once. The V and J genes are TRBV12-3 or TRBV12-4 and TRBJ2-3, with a tentative D call TRBD2 (5 bases). This CDR3 has 17 amino acids. With 6 bases removed from V and 3 bases from J, the gap between germline ends came to 22 bases. CDR3 amino acids: CASRPTPGLESTDTQYF. The CDR3 DNA follows: TGTGCCAGCAGACCCACCCCTGGACTTGAAAGTACAGATACGCAGTATTTT.

Concerning this clonotype itself: A read error may be the cause here, since a much bigger clone is one base away. The chain combines TRBV7-2 with TRBJ2-5; 10 bases align to TRBD1. Germline values: CDR1 SGHTA, CDR2 FQGNSA. The V segment lost 5 bases and the J segment 7 bases; nucleotides outside the gene matches: 13. This CDR3 comprises 16 residues. CDR3 amino acids: CASSQDRGQRLGTQYF. The CDR3 DNA sequence: TGTGCCAGCAGCCAAGACAGGGGGCAGAGGTTGGGGACCCAGTACTTC.

This clonotype was picked up many times. The chain joins TRBV7-6 to TRBJ1-4, with no clear D. Germline V gene lookup returns CDR1 SGHVS and CDR2 FNYEAQ. The V end lost 5 bases, the J end lost 10 bases, and 20 bases lay between the germline ends. This CDR3 is 15 amino acids long. CDR3 DNA: TGTGCCAGCAGCCCTACGTCGGGTAGCACGGGAAAACTGTTTTTT. Encoded protein: CASSPTSGSTGKLFF.

This chain's CDR3 is CASSYQDRSSYNSPLHF. The CDR3 DNA reads as TGTGCCAGCAGTTACCAAGACAGAAGCTCCTATAATTCACCCCTCCACTTT. The chain carries TRBV7-8 and TRBJ1-6, with TRBD1 as a possible D gene (5 bases). CDR1 is SGHVS and CDR2 is FQNEAQ in the germline V gene. The CDR3 has 17 residues. V gave up 6 bases and J gave up 0 bases, with 15 bases separating them.

This clonotype was detected many times. V gene TRBV5-5 combines with J gene TRBJ1-2; 9 positions agree with TRBD1. CDR3 length equals 15 residues. Trimming took 4 bases from V and 4 from J; bases not matched to a gene: 8. CDR1 and CDR2 (germline): SGHKS, YYEKEE (reference sequence). As DNA, the CDR3 is TGTGCCAGCAGCGTACAGGGGGCGCGACTCTATGGCTACACCTTC. Protein sequence: CASSVQGARLYGYTF.

This clonotype was picked up many times. V and J are TRBV4-3 and TRBJ1-2; D ambiguous. Trimming pared 1 base from V and 3 bases from J, leaving 3 bases between. Germline-derived CDR1 and CDR2 are LGHNA and YSLEER. This CDR3 comprises 12 residues. CDR3 amino acids: CASSQGHYGYTF. The CDR3, as DNA: TGCGCCAGCAGCCAAGGCCACTATGGCTACACCTTC.

Points on this clonotype: A read error may account for a junction end that differs from germline. The rearrangement links TRBV19 to TRBJ1-1; no clear D. Germline lookup yields CDR1 LNHDA and CDR2 SQIVND (reference sequence). This CDR3 contains 14 residues. This CDR3 is CASSSIDGNTEAFF. The CDR3 region has the DNA TGCGCCAGCAGCTCAATTGACGGGAACACTGAAGCTTTCTTT.

The CDR3 reads CASSGMTGVEAFF. For the CDR3, the DNA is TGTGCCAGCAGCGGGATGACAGGGGTTGAAGCTTTCTTT. This chain joins TRBV7-8 and TRBJ1-1; 8 nucleotides agree with TRBD1. Germline loops: CDR1 SGHVS, CDR2 FQNEAQ. With V trimmed by 5 bases and J by 7 bases, 6 bases remained unmatched. The length of the CDR3 is 13 residues.